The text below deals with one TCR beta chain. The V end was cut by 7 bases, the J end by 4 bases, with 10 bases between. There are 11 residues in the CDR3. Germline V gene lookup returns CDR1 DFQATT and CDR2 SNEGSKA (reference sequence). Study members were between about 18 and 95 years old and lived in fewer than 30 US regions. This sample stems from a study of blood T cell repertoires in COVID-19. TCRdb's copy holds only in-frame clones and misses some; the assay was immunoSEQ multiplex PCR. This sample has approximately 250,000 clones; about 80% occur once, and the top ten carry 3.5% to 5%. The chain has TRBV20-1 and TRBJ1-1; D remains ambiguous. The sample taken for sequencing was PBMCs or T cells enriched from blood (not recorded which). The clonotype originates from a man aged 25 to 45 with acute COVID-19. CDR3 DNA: TGCAGTGTCGGCCGGGGCACTGAAGCTTTCTTT. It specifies CSVGRGTEAFF.